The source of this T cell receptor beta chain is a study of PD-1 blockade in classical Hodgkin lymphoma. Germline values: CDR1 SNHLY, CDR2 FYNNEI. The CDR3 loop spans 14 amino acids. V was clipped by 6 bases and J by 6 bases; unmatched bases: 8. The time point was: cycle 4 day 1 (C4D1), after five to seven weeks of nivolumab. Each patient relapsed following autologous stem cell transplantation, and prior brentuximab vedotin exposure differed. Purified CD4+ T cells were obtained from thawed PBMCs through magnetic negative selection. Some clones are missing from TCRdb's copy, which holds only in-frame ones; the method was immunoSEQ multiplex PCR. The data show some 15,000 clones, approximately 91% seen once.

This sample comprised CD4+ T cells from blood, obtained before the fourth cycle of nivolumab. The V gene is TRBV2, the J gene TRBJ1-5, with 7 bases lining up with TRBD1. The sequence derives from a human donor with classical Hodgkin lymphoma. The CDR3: CASSGQAKVQPQHF. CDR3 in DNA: TGTGCCAGCAGCGGACAGGCAAAGGTTCAGCCCCAGCATTTT.